This T cell receptor beta chain was sequenced during a study of beta chain features in type 1 diabetes. This clone has only one observation. Since all of the isolated RNA was reverse transcribed, expressed TCRB transcripts were what got sequenced. The assay was immunoSEQ multiplex PCR, and TCRdb's table has in-frame clones only and misses some. The data hold around 310,000 clones, with roughly 9.6% observed a single time. V was cut by 2 bases and J by 0 bases, with 10 bases left in between. The CDR3 spans 15 residues. Germline CDR1 reads ENHRY; CDR2 reads SYGVKD. Sequencing was performed on naive CD4+ T cells from blood. The clonotype originates from a woman aged 25 to 39 in good health. The rearrangement links TRBV10-3 to TRBJ1-1, with D possibly being TRBD1 (5 bases). DNA for the CDR3: TGTGCCATCAGTGAGGGATGGACACTGAACACTGAAGCTTTCTTT. Its translation: CAISEGWTLNTEAFF.